This T cell receptor beta chain came from a study of OX40 agonist ivuxolimab in advanced cancers. On the study more broadly: Participants, 80% to 90% male, averaged roughly 60 years of age, ranging from roughly 20 to 80. Study observations and caveats: On average, CD8+ T cells showed a greater number of expanded clones than CD4+. The study observed clonal expansion of CD4+ and CD8+ blood T cells by week 6 at 0.1 to 3.0 mg/kg.

The data were produced by immunoSEQ multiplex PCR, yet TCRdb's version contains in-frame clones alone and is incomplete. The sample lists about 59,000 clones; 75% to 90% were seen once. This CDR3 region has 15 residues. The germline V gene has CDR1 MGHRA and CDR2 YSYEKL. V was cut by 5 bases and J by 0 bases, with 13 bases left in between. This clone has a single count. Its antigen remains unknown. The chain employs TRBV4-1 and TRBJ1-1; TRBD1 is a possible D gene (5 bases). The sequenced sample was CD4+ or CD8+ T cells sorted from blood, obtained in a trial of the OX40 agonist ivuxolimab. The clonotype comes from an adult with an advanced solid tumor such as melanoma, head and neck, liver or kidney cancer. The CDR3 DNA reads as TGCGCCAGCAGCTACTCCGGGACGGTGAACACTGAAGCTTTCTTT. Its translation is CASSYSGTVNTEAFF.